This TCR beta chain appears in the sequencing data of a study of T cells in Graves' hyperthyroidism and ophthalmopathy. Study summary: Peripheral blood was drawn at first diagnosis, prior to all treatment. Study-wide findings and caveats: Blood shared most expanded thyroid clonotypes above 0.001.

From RNA transcripts, TCR beta CDR3 regions were amplified. Primed by the HTBI set, a first-round RT-PCR was run on the TCR CDR3. TCRdb called the multiplex PCR reads again in MiXCR, with one record for every CDR3 protein. The profile shows around 700,000 distinct CDR3 sequences, about 19% of them singletons. This clonotype was seen repeatedly, ten times or more. Its antigen is undetermined. The germline gives CDR1 DFQATT, CDR2 SNEGSKA (reference sequence). The CDR3 loop spans 13 amino acids. After removal of 4 bases from V and 7 bases from J, the junction contained 9 bases not matched to a gene. This receptor was taken from a woman in her forties or fifties with Graves' hyperthyroidism that later progressed to Graves' ophthalmopathy. The chain joins TRBV20-1 to TRBJ1-1, with 7 positions matching TRBD1. The specimen sequenced was blood. CDR3 amino acids: CSAKGDSALEAFF. DNA for the CDR3: TGCAGTGCTAAAGGGGACAGTGCCCTTGAAGCTTTCTTT.